A single sample is the source of the 2 T cell receptor beta chains below, sequenced in a study of metastatic and nonmetastatic thyroid tumors. TCRdb re-called the PCR reads through MiXCR. The table records tens of thousands of clones, about 32% of them present only once. Among the patients, none had received any treatment before thyroid surgery. The sample comprised blood. Receptors originate from a female donor with papillary thyroid cancer or a benign thyroid nodule (not recorded which). Some clones in this sample may be carry-over from other donors' samples.

This clone was recorded many times. The V gene is TRBV20-1, the J gene TRBJ1-4, with 12 bases matching TRBD1. The V segment lost 4 bases and the J segment 6 bases; nucleotides outside the gene matches: 3. This CDR3 comprises 14 residues. Per the germline V gene, CDR1 is DFQATT and CDR2 is SNEGSKA (reference sequence). The CDR3 region is CSATGTGGDEKLFF. The CDR3 DNA reads as TGCAGTGCTACTGGGACAGGGGGCGATGAAAAACTGTTTTTT.

In regard to this clone: This may be a read error: a much more frequent sequence differs by one nucleotide. This likely comes from a read error, as the CDR3 has no conserved phenylalanine or tryptophan at its end. The DNA is left out, because the CDR3 cannot be placed on it with certainty; the CDR3 is given as TCRdb lists it. The V call is TRBV7-8, the J call TRBJ2-7; the listed D gene, TRBD1, was not tested against the DNA. Germline V gives CDR1 SGHVS, CDR2 FQNEAQ. Termini included, the CDR3 measures 14 amino acids. CDR3 residues: CASSPTGAGYEKYL.